One sample yielded the 9 T cell receptor beta chains listed below, sequenced in a study of OX40 agonist ivuxolimab in advanced cancers. Clones were sequenced by immunoSEQ multiplex PCR, and TCRdb holds only the in-frame ones, with some missing. The sample consists of about 64,000 clones, around 80% of them appearing once. The sequencing used CD4+ or CD8+ T cells sorted from blood, collected in a trial of the OX40 agonist ivuxolimab. The receptor source for this set is an adult with an advanced solid tumor such as melanoma, head and neck, liver or kidney cancer.

V is TRBV6-6 and J is TRBJ1-2; the match to TRBD1 covers 9 bases. CDR1 is MNHNY and CDR2 is SVGAGI in the germline V gene (reference sequence). V lost 6 bases and J lost 8; bases outside the gene matches: 13. The CDR3 is 15 residues long. The CDR3 is CASRGAGWDRVGYTF. The CDR3 coding sequence is TGTGCCAGCAGGGGGGCCGGCTGGGACAGGGTAGGCTACACCTTC.

The V call is TRBV28, the J call TRBJ1-1; 10 nucleotides line up with TRBD1. Trimming removed 4 bases from V and 4 bases from J; junction bases left unmatched: 9. CDR3 length: 16 residues. Germline V lookup: CDR1 MDHEN, CDR2 SYDVKM. This CDR3 reads CASSWGTGVWVTEAFF. The CDR3 DNA reads as TGTGCCAGCAGTTGGGGGACAGGGGTTTGGGTCACTGAAGCTTTCTTT.

This clone was counted between two and nine times. The sample has other DNA sequences that encode this CDR3 too. The rearrangement links TRBV7-2 to TRBJ1-5; D remains ambiguous. V was trimmed by 2 bases and J by 3 bases, leaving 5 bases between them. The CDR3 has 13 amino acids. CDR1 is SGHTA, CDR2 FQGNSA, per germline. Here the CDR3 DNA reads TGTGCCAGCAGCTTAATTGACAATCAGCCCCAGCATTTT. Its translation: CASSLIDNQPQHF.

The CDR3 DNA sequence: TGTGCCAGCGGGGGACAGGGGGTAGCGGAGACCCAGTACTTC. This encodes CASGGQGVAETQYF. The chain is built from TRBV5-6 and TRBJ2-5; 11 bases match TRBD1. Germline CDR1 reads SGHDT; CDR2 reads YYEEEE. This CDR3 region has 14 residues. V trimming: 7 bases; J trimming: 5 bases; junction bases outside the gene matches: 7. The whole variable domain, filled in from reference TRBV5-6 and TRBJ2-5, reads DAGVTQSPTHLIKTRGQQVTLRCSPKSGHDTVSWYQQALGQGPQFIFQYYEEEERQRGNFPDRFSGHQFPNYSSELNVNALLLGDSALYLCASGGQGVAETQYFGPGTRLLVL.

The rearrangement links TRBV7-9 to TRBJ2-3; 7 nucleotides align to TRBD2. The ends lost 5 bases at V and 4 bases at J; junction bases unmatched: 12. There are 16 residues in the CDR3. Germline V CDR1 and CDR2: SEHNR, FQNEAQ (reference sequence). The CDR3 loop reads CASSPLGGSGADTQYF. The CDR3 DNA follows: TGTGCCAGCAGCCCCCTAGGCGGGAGCGGAGCAGATACGCAGTATTTT.

This clone has just one count. The gene calls are TRBV2 and TRBJ1-1; D gene ambiguous. The CDR3 spans 14 residues. V was trimmed by 5 bases and J by 2 bases, leaving 12 bases between them. Looked up from germline, CDR1 is SNHLY and CDR2 is FYNNEI. CDR3 sequence: CASSPKLDNTEAFF. The CDR3 nucleotides are TGTGCCAGCAGTCCAAAACTAGATAACACTGAAGCTTTCTTT.

This clone was detected only a few times. J is TRBJ1-2 and V is TRBV6-1; tentatively, D is TRBD1 (5 bases). CDR1 is MNHNS, CDR2 SASEGT, per germline. The CDR3 contains 15 residues. The V and J ends lost 5 bases and 8 bases respectively, with 21 bases between them. The CDR3 sequence is CASSIPGTPSNGYTF. The CDR3 bases are TGTGCCAGCAGTATACCAGGGACCCCATCCAACGGCTACACCTTC.

The rearrangement uses TRBV28 and TRBJ2-5, with TRBD2 matching 13 bases. Germline assignment: CDR1 MDHEN and CDR2 SYDVKM. The CDR3 runs 14 residues. The J segment lost 7 bases and the V segment lost 7 bases, leaving 6 bases of the junction unmatched. This chain's CDR3 is CASNTGTSGMTQYF. CDR3 nucleotides: TGTGCCAGCAATACCGGGACTAGCGGGATGACCCAGTACTTC.

The chain recombines TRBV28 with TRBJ1-6, with 7 bases fitting TRBD1. This CDR3 is 17 amino acids long. Germline V gene lookup returns CDR1 MDHEN and CDR2 SYDVKM. V lost 6 bases to trimming and J lost 0 bases; unmatched junction nucleotides: 8. CDR3 in amino acids: CASRSPGGSSYNSPLHF. The CDR3 DNA reads as TGTGCCAGCAGGAGTCCAGGGGGGAGCTCCTATAATTCACCCCTCCACTTT.